This entry lists 27 T cell receptor beta chains sequenced from one sample in a study of cytomegalovirus exposure and HLA in healthy donors. In the PCR, 60 Vbeta and 13 Jbeta primers were used. Produced via immunoSEQ multiplex PCR; TCRdb's table is partial and in-frame only. This sample has around 230,000 clones, with roughly 80% found just once. What was sequenced was PBMCs. The receptor set was obtained from a man between 40 and 49 years old in good health and CMV-seropositive.

The J gene is TRBJ2-1, the V gene TRBV18; tentative D call: TRBD2 (5 bases). The CDR3 runs 13 residues. V was trimmed by 5 bases and J by 7 bases, leaving 12 bases between them. Germline CDR1 is KGHSH and CDR2 is LQKENI. The chain's CDR3 is CASSSRSGNEQFF. The CDR3 bases are TGTGCCAGCTCATCGAGGTCGGGGAATGAGCAGTTCTTC.

The V call is TRBV7-9, the J call TRBJ2-1; 9 nucleotides match TRBD2. The CDR3 totals 14 residues. V shed 2 bases, J shed 8 bases, and the junction held 4 bases outside the gene matches. Germline-derived CDR1 and CDR2 are SEHNR and FQNEAQ (reference sequence). DNA for the CDR3: TGTGCCAGCAGCTTAAGCGGGAGGACGGATGAGCAGTTCTTC. It yields the protein CASSLSGRTDEQFF.

The CDR3 loop reads CASAESGNTIYF. The CDR3 bases are TGTGCTAGTGCAGAATCTGGAAACACCATATATTTT. V and J are TRBV12-5 and TRBJ1-3; no definite D call. Trimming took 7 bases from V and 1 from J, leaving 5 bases between them. The V gene's germline CDR1 is LGHNT and CDR2 FRNRAP. This CDR3 spans 12 amino acids.

This chain uses TRBV7-6 with TRBJ1-2; D is uncertain. Germline V gene sequence: CDR1 SGHVS, CDR2 FNYEAQ. V lost 11 bases and J 1 base, leaving 14 bases between the germline ends. This CDR3 contains 13 residues. The CDR3 region has the DNA TGTGCCGTCAAGTCCGGCGGTAACTATGGCTACACCTTC. Translating it yields CAVKSGGNYGYTF.

V is TRBV5-1 and J is TRBJ1-1; possible D gene TRBD1, 6 bases. The CDR3 totals 16 residues. Trimming cost V 2 bases and J 3 bases, with 17 bases left between them. The germline CDR1 and CDR2 sequences are SGHRS and YFSETQ. The CDR3 reads CASSLPRLGADTEAFF. CDR3 in DNA: TGCGCCAGCAGCTTACCCAGACTGGGGGCGGACACTGAAGCTTTCTTT.

This rearrangement joins TRBV19 to TRBJ1-5; no firm D call. V lost 1 base and J 3 bases, leaving 4 bases between the germline ends. This CDR3 region has 13 residues. The V gene's germline CDR1 is LNHDA and CDR2 SQIVND (reference sequence). The CDR3 DNA reads TGTGCCAGTAGTATAGTTAACAATCAGCCCCAGCATTTT. This sequence encodes CASSIVNNQPQHF. Full variable domain (outside the CDR3, taken from reference TRBV19 and TRBJ1-5): DGGITQSPKYLFRKEGQNVTLSCEQNLNHDAMYWYRQDPGQGLRLIYYSQIVNDFQKGDIAEGYSVSREKKESFPLTVTSAQKNPTAFYLCASSIVNNQPQHFGDGTRLSIL.

The genes are TRBV11-2 and TRBJ2-3; tentatively, D is TRBD1 (6 bases). CDR3 size: 14 residues. V lost 4 bases and J lost 6, with 14 bases in between. In germline, CDR1 is SGHAT, CDR2 FQNNGV. The CDR3: CASSSRQVMDTQYF. In DNA form, the CDR3 reads TGTGCCAGCAGCTCGAGACAGGTCATGGATACGCAGTATTTT. The variable domain in full, with the rest retrieved from reference TRBV11-2 and TRBJ2-3, is EAGVAQSPRYKIIEKRQSVAFWCNPISGHATLYWYQQILGQGPKLLIQFQNNGVVDDSQLPKDRFSAERLKGVDSTLKIQPAKLEDSAVYLCASSSRQVMDTQYFGPGTRLTVL.

J is TRBJ2-7 and V is TRBV7-9; 10 nucleotides align to TRBD2. The V segment lost 5 bases and the J segment 3 bases; nucleotides outside the gene matches: 7. Germline loops: CDR1 SEHNR, CDR2 FQNEAQ (reference sequence). This CDR3 comprises 15 residues. The CDR3 spells CASSPSGRGFYEQYF. The CDR3 nucleotides are TGTGCCAGCAGCCCCAGCGGGAGGGGCTTCTACGAGCAGTACTTC.

J is TRBJ1-2 and V is TRBV2, with 9 bases matching TRBD1. V shed 4 bases, J shed 4 bases, and the junction held 4 bases outside the gene matches. CDR3 length: 14 residues. CDR1 is SNHLY and CDR2 is FYNNEI in the germline V gene. CDR3 in DNA: TGTGCCAGCAGTGTGGGGACAGGGACCTATGGCTACACCTTC. This sequence encodes CASSVGTGTYGYTF. The whole variable domain, filled in from reference TRBV2 and TRBJ1-2, reads EPEVTQTPSHQVTQMGQEVILRCVPISNHLYFYWYRQILGQKVEFLVSFYNNEISEKSEIFDDQFSVERPDGSNFTLKIRSTKLEDSAMYFCASSVGTGTYGYTFGSGTRLTVV.

V and J are TRBV19 and TRBJ1-4; D may be TRBD1 (5 bases). Germline loops: CDR1 LNHDA, CDR2 SQIVND (reference sequence). Trimming removed 5 bases from V and 2 bases from J, with 15 bases in between. The CDR3 loop spans 16 amino acids. CDR3 nucleotides: TGTGCCAGTAGTCAGAGCTGGGGGAGGACTAATGAAAAACTGTTTTTT. Translating gives CASSQSWGRTNEKLFF.

This chain joins TRBV5-6 and TRBJ2-3; D unresolved. Germline values: CDR1 SGHDT, CDR2 YYEEEE. The CDR3 contains 16 residues. Trimming took 5 bases from V and 0 from J, leaving 16 bases between them. The CDR3 DNA reads as TGTGCCAGCAGGCGAGACATGTTAACTAGCACAGATACGCAGTATTTT. Protein: CASRRDMLTSTDTQYF.

The chain couples TRBV7-2 to TRBJ1-1; 7 nucleotides align to TRBD1. The length of the CDR3 is 15 residues. Trimming took 5 bases from V and 1 from J; bases not matched to a gene: 7. CDR1 is SGHTA and CDR2 is FQGNSA in the germline V gene. The chain's CDR3 is CASSPRDRPNTEAFF. CDR3 coding DNA: TGTGCCAGCAGCCCAAGGGACAGACCGAACACTGAAGCTTTCTTT.

CDR3 coding DNA: TGTGCCAGTAGTATAGTGGGAGCGGGTGGGGAGCTGTTTTTT. It encodes CASSIVGAGGELFF. The chain links TRBV19 to TRBJ2-2; TRBD2 is a possible D gene (6 bases). Deletions cut 1 base from V and 8 bases from J, with 11 bases between. Germline V gene sequence: CDR1 LNHDA, CDR2 SQIVND (reference sequence). The CDR3 extends over 14 amino acids.

The V gene is TRBV6-1, the J gene TRBJ2-1; D unresolved. This CDR3 spans 14 amino acids. Trimming took 4 bases from V and 4 from J, leaving 11 bases between them. The germline CDR1 and CDR2 sequences are MNHNS and SASEGT. In DNA form, the CDR3 reads TGTGCCAGCAGTGGAAGCGACCCTTACAATGAGCAGTTCTTC. Protein sequence: CASSGSDPYNEQFF.

This chain uses TRBV9 with TRBJ2-5, with TRBD2 as a possible D gene (5 bases). Germline lookup yields CDR1 SGDLS and CDR2 YYNGEE. CDR3 length equals 14 residues. With 0 bases removed from V and 3 bases from J, the gap between germline ends came to 9 bases. CDR3 DNA: TGTGCCAGCAGCGTAGCTGGTAGCGAAGAGACCCAGTACTTC. Translating gives CASSVAGSEETQYF.

The chain has TRBV19 and TRBJ2-3, with 10 nucleotides matching TRBD1. V lost 0 bases, J lost 3 bases, and 3 bases stayed unmatched. The CDR3 sequence is 16 residues long. Germline V gene lookup returns CDR1 LNHDA and CDR2 SQIVND (reference sequence). CDR3 coding DNA: TGTGCCAGTAGTATAGATATGGGACAGGGGACAGATACGCAGTATTTT. Amino acid sequence: CASSIDMGQGTDTQYF.

This clone was observed a handful of times. The chain links TRBV5-1 to TRBJ2-5, with a tentative D call TRBD1 (5 bases). Germline CDR1 is SGHRS and CDR2 is YFSETQ. The CDR3 is 15 amino acids. The germline V and J ends were trimmed by 0 bases and 1 base, with 10 bases remaining between them. The CDR3, as DNA: TGCGCCAGCAGCTTGGCAGGGCAGCTCCAAGAGACCCAGTACTTC. Protein product: CASSLAGQLQETQYF.

A few counts support this clone. This CDR3 is CASSLRRGQQPQHF. CDR3 DNA: TGTGCCAGCAGCTTGAGGAGGGGGCAGCAGCCCCAGCATTTT. The chain recombines TRBV5-6 with TRBJ1-5, with 7 positions matching TRBD1. The V and J ends lost 1 base and 7 bases, in that order; junction bases with no gene match: 5. Germline CDR1 reads SGHDT; CDR2 reads YYEEEE. The CDR3 extends over 14 amino acids.

This clone appeared a single time. The genes are TRBV2 and TRBJ2-2; D ambiguous. Trimming left V 7 bases short and J 1 base short, with 10 bases between. CDR3 length: 14 residues. Germline V gives CDR1 SNHLY, CDR2 FYNNEI. In nucleotides, the CDR3 is TGTGCCAGCAAACCTACCCAGAACACCGGGGAGCTGTTTTTT. The encoded protein is CASKPTQNTGELFF.

This rearrangement joins TRBV10-3 to TRBJ2-7, with 9 bases lining up with TRBD1. CDR1 is ENHRY, CDR2 SYGVKD, per germline. Unmatched junction bases numbered 1, after V lost 4 bases and J lost 6 bases. The length of the CDR3 is 12 residues. This CDR3 is CAISGQGVEQYV. Written as DNA, the CDR3 is TGTGCCATCAGTGGACAGGGGGTCGAGCAGTACGTC.

The chain combines TRBV6-5 with TRBJ1-4, with D tentatively TRBD1 (5 bases). CDR3 size: 15 residues. Trimming stripped 6 bases from V and 6 bases from J, with 17 bases between. Germline CDR1 reads MNHEY; CDR2 reads SVGAGI. This CDR3 reads CASSQEGREDEKLFF. As DNA, the CDR3 is TGTGCCAGCAGCCAAGAGGGGAGGGAGGATGAAAAACTGTTTTTT.

J is TRBJ1-2 and V is TRBV10-3; 8 positions agree with TRBD1. Germline loops: CDR1 ENHRY, CDR2 SYGVKD. CDR3 length: 17 residues. The V gene end was trimmed by 0 bases and the J gene end by 6 bases; junction bases not matched to a gene: 12. The CDR3 loop is CAISESGRGQYLDGYTF. As DNA, the CDR3 is TGTGCCATCAGTGAGTCGGGCAGGGGGCAATATTTAGATGGCTACACCTTC.

The chain links TRBV7-9 to TRBJ1-1; 9 bases match TRBD1. Germline CDR1 reads SEHNR; CDR2 reads FQNEAQ (reference sequence). J gave up 1 base and V 3 bases, and 0 bases lay outside the gene matches. This CDR3 contains 14 residues. CDR3: CASSLGQGNTEAFF. CDR3 nucleotides: TGTGCCAGCAGCTTGGGACAGGGGAACACTGAAGCTTTCTTT.

This clone was observed once. CDR3 sequence: CASSLDRGYEQYF. CDR3 in DNA: TGTGCCAGCAGCCTCGACAGGGGCTACGAGCAGTACTTC. The V gene is TRBV7-8, the J gene TRBJ2-7; 8 bases align to TRBD1. CDR3 length: 13 residues. Unmatched junction bases numbered 3, after V lost 5 bases and J lost 3 bases. Germline V lookup: CDR1 SGHVS, CDR2 FQNEAQ. The full variable domain, rest sourced from reference TRBV7-8 and TRBJ2-7, is GAGVSQSPRYKVAKRGQDVALRCDPISGHVSLFWYQQALGQGPEFLTYFQNEAQLDKSGLPSDRFFAERPEGSVSTLKIQRTQQEDSAVYLCASSLDRGYEQYFGPGTRLTVT.

The chain recombines TRBV18 with TRBJ1-3; 7 nucleotides agree with TRBD1. CDR1 is KGHSH and CDR2 is LQKENI in the germline V gene. The CDR3 is 13 amino acids. V shed 2 bases and J 8 bases; nucleotides not matched to a gene: 3. CDR3 sequence reads: CASSPGQADTIYF. The CDR3 nucleotides are TGTGCCAGCTCACCAGGACAGGCGGACACCATATATTTT.

The V call is TRBV5-1, the J call TRBJ1-2; TRBD1 matches at 9 bases. Germline V lookup: CDR1 SGHRS, CDR2 YFSETQ. The CDR3 has 16 amino acids. V gave up 4 bases and J gave up 4 bases; unmatched junction bases: 11. CDR3 DNA sequence: TGCGCCAGCAGCCCCCTGACAGGGGGTCAGGTCTATGGCTACACCTTC. Translation gives CASSPLTGGQVYGYTF.

The chain links TRBV5-3 to TRBJ2-7; 9 bases map to TRBD1. TRBV5-3 is an open reading frame, and its role is uncertain. The J segment lost 6 bases and the V segment lost 1 base, leaving 11 bases of the junction unmatched. The CDR3 covers 16 residues. The CDR3 DNA follows: TGTGCCAGAAGCTTGCGAGGTTCGGGACAGGGAGGCGAGCAGTACGTC. Its translation is CARSLRGSGQGGEQYV.